This entry lists 7 T cell receptor beta chains sequenced from one sample in a study of glioma-infiltrating T cells. Using RNA template, CDR3s of TCR alpha and beta were amplified with iRepertoire arm-PCR. TCRdb processed the multiplex PCR reads anew with MiXCR; each CDR3 protein has one entry. The profile covers under 50,000 distinct CDR3 sequences, with 20% to 25% appearing a single time and 6% to 7% taken by the ten largest. Sequencing was performed on glioma tissue, nonneoplastic brain tissue, or PBMCs (not recorded which). These receptors were obtained from a human donor with low-grade glioma or glioblastoma, undergoing nonglioma brain surgery, or in good health (not recorded which).

This clonotype was seen many times. The chain joins TRBV20-1 to TRBJ1-5; D not certain. V lost 0 bases, J lost 0 bases, and 9 bases lay in between. This CDR3 region has 15 residues. Germline CDR1 is DFQATT and CDR2 is SNEGSKA (reference sequence). Written as DNA, the CDR3 is TGCAGTGCTAGAGAACCAGCATATAGCAATCAGCCCCAGCATTTT. The encoded protein is CSAREPAYSNQPQHF.

This chain links TRBV5-1 with TRBJ2-3; the D call may be TRBD1 or TRBD2 (6 bases each). Germline V gene sequence: CDR1 SGHRS, CDR2 YFSETQ. V dropped 4 bases and J dropped 3 bases, with 18 bases sitting between them. CDR3 size: 16 residues. The CDR3 DNA reads as TGCGCCAGCAGCGGTACAGGGACTGTCGGAACAGATACGCAGTATTTT. Translating gives CASSGTGTVGTDTQYF.

The table lists this clonotype with many counts. This rearrangement joins TRBV7-2 to TRBJ2-6, with TRBD1 matching 10 bases. Germline-derived CDR1 and CDR2 are SGHTA and FQGNSA. Germline trimming cut 1 base from V and 0 bases from J; bases unmatched to any gene: 6. This CDR3 comprises 19 residues. The CDR3 region has the DNA TGTGCCAGCAGCTTAGATTGGACAGGGGGTGACTCTGGGGCCAACGTCCTGACTTTC. Encoded protein: CASSLDWTGGDSGANVLTF.

Ten or more counts support this clonotype. The chain employs TRBV27 and TRBJ2-1; D is uncertain. Germline loops: CDR1 MNHEY, CDR2 SMNVEV (reference sequence). The V end was cut by 1 base, the J end by 7 bases, with 8 bases between. CDR3 length equals 13 residues. For the CDR3, the DNA is TGTGCCAGCAGTTTATTAGGGTATAATGAGCAGTTCTTC. Translating gives CASSLLGYNEQFF.

At least ten counts were recorded for this clonotype. The DNA of the CDR3 is TGTGCCAGCAGCTTAGCGGGGACAGCTACAGATACGCAGTATTTT. Amino acid sequence: CASSLAGTATDTQYF. The chain couples TRBV7-2 to TRBJ2-3; 7 bases align to TRBD1. The CDR3 spans 15 residues. Germline V gene data show CDR1 as SGHTA and CDR2 as FQGNSA. The V segment lost 0 bases and the J segment 3 bases; nucleotides outside the gene matches: 3.

Concerning this clonotype: The CDR3 does not end in the conserved phenylalanine or tryptophan, so this is likely a read error. The DNA is omitted, as the CDR3 cannot be located on it reliably, and the CDR3 follows TCRdb's listing. The CDR3 loop reads CSASPLRRG. The chain carries TRBV20-1 and TRBJ2-3; TRBD1 is the table's D call and was not checked against the DNA. The CDR3 region is 9 residues in length, termini included. Germline V CDR1 and CDR2: DFQATT, SNEGSKA (reference sequence).

On this clonotype: A much larger clonotype is one base distant, so this may be a read error. V is TRBV24-1 and J is TRBJ2-1; 9 nucleotides line up with TRBD1. The CDR3 has 16 residues. CDR1 KGHDR and CDR2 SFDVKD come from the germline V gene. In nucleotides, the CDR3 is TGTGCCGCCAGTGCGGAAACAGGGGGCGTCAACAATGAGCAGTTCTTC. Its translation: CAASAETGGVNNEQFF.